This T cell receptor (beta chain) was recovered during a study of blood T cell repertoires in COVID-19. About the research overall: Sample material is recorded as cDNA or gDNA derived from T cells, B-cell-depleted T cells, or PBMCs.

Produced via immunoSEQ multiplex PCR; TCRdb's table is partial and in-frame only. The sample has approximately 89,000 clones; 85% to 95% are singletons. The V segment lost 4 bases and the J segment 4 bases; nucleotides outside the gene matches: 10. Germline values: CDR1 SGHAT, CDR2 FQNNGV. There are 15 residues in the CDR3. The chain uses TRBV11-2 and TRBJ2-7, with 7 bases that match TRBD1. Specimen: peripheral blood. The receptor was derived from an older woman with active COVID-19. CDR3 in amino acids: CASSSGQPRGYEQYF. In DNA form, the CDR3 reads TGTGCCAGCAGCTCGGGACAGCCTAGAGGGTACGAGCAGTACTTC.